The clone carrying this T cell receptor beta chain has just a few counts. The antigen remains unidentified. Germline-derived CDR1 and CDR2 are MNHNS and SASEGT. Trimming cost V 2 bases and J 8 bases, with 12 bases left between them. The CDR3 is made up of 13 amino acids. The data were taken from a study of response to subunit inactivated influenza vaccine. General study points: Only a handful of new T cells, the authors suggested, are recruited with each seasonal influenza vaccination.

Using its own MiXCR run on the RT-PCR reads, TCRdb lists one record per CDR3 protein. The sample includes approximately 530,000 distinct CDR3 sequences, approximately 7.1% of them seen just once. The chain couples TRBV6-1 to TRBJ1-1; D remains ambiguous. The specimen was PBMCs from blood, collected roughly 24 months after vaccination. This receptor was obtained from a man aged 45 to 70 who received an inactivated influenza vaccine. The CDR3 spells CASSESLGWEAFF. Written as DNA, the CDR3 is TGTGCCAGCAGTGAATCCTTAGGTTGGGAAGCTTTCTTT.